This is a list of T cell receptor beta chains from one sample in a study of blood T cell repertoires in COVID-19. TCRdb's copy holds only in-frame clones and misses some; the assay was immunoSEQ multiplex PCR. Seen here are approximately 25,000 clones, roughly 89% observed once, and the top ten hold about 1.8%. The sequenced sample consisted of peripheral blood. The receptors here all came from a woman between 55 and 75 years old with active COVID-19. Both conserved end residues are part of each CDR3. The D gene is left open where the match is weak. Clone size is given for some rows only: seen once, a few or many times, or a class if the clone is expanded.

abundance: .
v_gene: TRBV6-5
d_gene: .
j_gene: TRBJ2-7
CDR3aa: CAINSELAYEQYF
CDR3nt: TGTGCCATAAATAGCGAGTTGGCCTACGAGCAGTACTTC

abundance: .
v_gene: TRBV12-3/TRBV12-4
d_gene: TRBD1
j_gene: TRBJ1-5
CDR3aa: CASSRDSLKLQHF
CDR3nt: TGTGCCAGCAGTAGGGACAGTCTCAAGTTACAGCATTTT

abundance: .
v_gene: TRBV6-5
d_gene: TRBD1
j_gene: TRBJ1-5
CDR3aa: CASSTQGSNQPQHF
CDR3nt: TGTGCCAGCAGCACACAGGGGAGCAATCAGCCCCAGCATTTT

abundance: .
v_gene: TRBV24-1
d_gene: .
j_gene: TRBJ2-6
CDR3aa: CATSHRGATGANVLTF
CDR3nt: TGTGCCACCAGTCATCGGGGGGCGACTGGGGCCAACGTCCTGACTTTC

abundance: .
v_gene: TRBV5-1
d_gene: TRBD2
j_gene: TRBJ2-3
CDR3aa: CASSSSGPRDTQYF
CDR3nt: TGCGCCAGCAGCTCTAGCGGGCCCAGGGATACGCAGTATTTT

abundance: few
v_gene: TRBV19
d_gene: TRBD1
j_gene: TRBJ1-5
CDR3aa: CASSTVTGGYQPQHF
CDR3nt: TGTGCCAGTAGTACGGTGACAGGGGGCTATCAGCCCCAGCATTTT

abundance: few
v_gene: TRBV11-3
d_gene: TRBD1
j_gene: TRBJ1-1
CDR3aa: CASSLAGGNTEAFF
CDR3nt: TGTGCCAGCAGCTTAGCAGGGGGGAACACTGAAGCTTTCTTT

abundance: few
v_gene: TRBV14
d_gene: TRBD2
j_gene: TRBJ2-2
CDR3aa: CASREREGLTGELFF
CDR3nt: TGTGCCAGCAGAGAGCGGGAGGGCCTCACCGGGGAGCTGTTTTTT

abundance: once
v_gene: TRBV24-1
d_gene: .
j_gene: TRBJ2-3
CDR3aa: CATSDFRSRVGRDTQYF
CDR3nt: TGTGCCACCAGTGATTTCAGGTCCAGAGTAGGAAGAGATACGCAGTATTTT

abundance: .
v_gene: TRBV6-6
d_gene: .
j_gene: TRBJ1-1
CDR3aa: CASSYRGNTEAFF
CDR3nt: TGTGCCAGCAGTTACAGGGGCAACACTGAAGCTTTCTTT

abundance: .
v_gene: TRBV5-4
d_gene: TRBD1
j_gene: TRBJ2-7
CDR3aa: CASSTLRQGEYF
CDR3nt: TGTGCCAGCAGCACCCTGCGACAGGGGGAGTACTTC

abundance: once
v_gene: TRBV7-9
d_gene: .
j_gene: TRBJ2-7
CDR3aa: CASSPLWGQRDSYEQYF
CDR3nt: TGTGCCAGCAGTCCTTTATGGGGGCAGCGAGACTCCTACGAGCAGTACTTC

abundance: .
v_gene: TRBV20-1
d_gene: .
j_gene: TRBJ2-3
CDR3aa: CSATVGDTQYF
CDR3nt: TGCAGTGCCACAGTAGGAGATACGCAGTATTTT

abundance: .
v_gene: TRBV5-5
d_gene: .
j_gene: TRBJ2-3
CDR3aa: CASSTDSLGTDTQYF
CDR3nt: TGTGCCAGCAGCACGGACTCGTTGGGCACAGATACGCAGTATTTT

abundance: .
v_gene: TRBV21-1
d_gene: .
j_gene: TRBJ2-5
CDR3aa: CASSKSPDTGGRETQYF
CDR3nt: TGTGCCAGCAGCAAGTCGCCGGATACCGGGGGGCGAGAGACCCAGTACTTC

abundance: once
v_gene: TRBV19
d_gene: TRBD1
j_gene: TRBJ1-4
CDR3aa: CASSLPGQGNEKLFF
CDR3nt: TGTGCCAGTAGTCTGCCCGGACAGGGTAATGAAAAACTGTTTTTT

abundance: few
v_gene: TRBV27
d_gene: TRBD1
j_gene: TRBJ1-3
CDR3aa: CASRGQLSGNTIYF
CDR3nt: TGTGCCAGCAGGGGACAGCTATCTGGAAACACCATATATTTT

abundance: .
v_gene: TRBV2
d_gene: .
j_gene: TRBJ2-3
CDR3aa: CASMTGATDTQYF
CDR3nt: TGTGCCAGCATGACGGGAGCCACAGATACGCAGTATTTT

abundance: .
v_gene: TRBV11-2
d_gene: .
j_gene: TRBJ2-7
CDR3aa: CASSLGGLRPYEQYF
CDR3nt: TGTGCCAGCAGCTTAGGTGGTTTGCGCCCCTACGAGCAGTACTTC

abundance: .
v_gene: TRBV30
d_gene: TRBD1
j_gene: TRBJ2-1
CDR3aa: CAWSLGQGAREQFF
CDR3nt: TGTGCCTGGAGTCTCGGACAGGGGGCAAGGGAGCAGTTCTTC

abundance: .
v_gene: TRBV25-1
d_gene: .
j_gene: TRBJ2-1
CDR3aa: CASSERGYNEQFF
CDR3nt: TGTGCCAGCAGTGAGCGGGGATACAATGAGCAGTTCTTC

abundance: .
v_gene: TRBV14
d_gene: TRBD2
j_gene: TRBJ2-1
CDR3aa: CASSPLAGMGQFF
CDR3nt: TGTGCCAGCAGCCCGCTAGCGGGAATGGGGCAGTTCTTC

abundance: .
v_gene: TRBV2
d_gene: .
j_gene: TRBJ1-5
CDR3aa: CASSGGGILSPQHF
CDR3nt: TGTGCCAGCAGTGGAGGAGGGATCCTCTCGCCCCAGCATTTT

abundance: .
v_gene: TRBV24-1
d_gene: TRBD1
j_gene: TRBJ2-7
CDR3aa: CATRRPSDREYDEQYF
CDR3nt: TGTGCCACCCGAAGACCGTCGGACAGGGAGTACGACGAGCAGTACTTC

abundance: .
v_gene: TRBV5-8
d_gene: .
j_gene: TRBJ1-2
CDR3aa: CASSLEGAGYSYGYTF
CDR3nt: TGTGCCAGCAGCCTAGAAGGTGCGGGTTATAGCTATGGCTACACCTTC

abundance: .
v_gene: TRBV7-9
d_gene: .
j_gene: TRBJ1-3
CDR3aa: CASSSNRGRGTSGNTIYF
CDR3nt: TGTGCCAGCAGCTCCAACCGGGGGAGGGGGACTTCTGGAAACACCATATATTTT

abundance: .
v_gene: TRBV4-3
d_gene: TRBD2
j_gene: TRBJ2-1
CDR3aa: CASSPTSGTYNEQFF
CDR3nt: TGCGCCAGCAGCCCGACTAGCGGGACCTACAATGAGCAGTTCTTC

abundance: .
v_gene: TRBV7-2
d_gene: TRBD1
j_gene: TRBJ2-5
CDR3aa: CASSLRTGQETQYF
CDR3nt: TGTGCCAGCAGCCTAAGGACAGGCCAAGAGACCCAGTACTTC

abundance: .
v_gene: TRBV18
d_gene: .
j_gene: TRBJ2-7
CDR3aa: CASSPKAGNYEQYF
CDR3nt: TGTGCCAGCTCACCCAAAGCGGGCAACTACGAGCAGTACTTC

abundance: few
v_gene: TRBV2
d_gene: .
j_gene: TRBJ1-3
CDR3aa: CARTVTGNTIYF
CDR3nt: TGTGCCAGGACAGTAACTGGAAACACCATATATTTT

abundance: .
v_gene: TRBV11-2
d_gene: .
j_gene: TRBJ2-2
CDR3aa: CASSLVRGSGYGELFF
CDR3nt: TGTGCCAGCAGCTTAGTGAGGGGGAGCGGCTACGGGGAGCTGTTTTTT

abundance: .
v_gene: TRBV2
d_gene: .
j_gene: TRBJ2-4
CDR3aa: CASSQGVRTNIQYF
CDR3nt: TGTGCCAGCAGCCAAGGGGTGAGAACAAACATTCAGTACTTC

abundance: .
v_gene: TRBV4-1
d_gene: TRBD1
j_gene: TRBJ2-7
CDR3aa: CASSQGGGRIPYEQYF
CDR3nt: TGCGCCAGCAGCCAAGGAGGGGGCCGGATTCCCTACGAGCAGTACTTC

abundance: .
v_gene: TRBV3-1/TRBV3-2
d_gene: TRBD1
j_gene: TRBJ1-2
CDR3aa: CASSQDRGQINYGYTF
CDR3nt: TGTGCCAGCAGCCAAGATAGGGGACAGATTAACTATGGCTACACCTTC

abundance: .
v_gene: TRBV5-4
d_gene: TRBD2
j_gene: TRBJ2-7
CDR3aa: CASTQGLAGGPAYEQYF
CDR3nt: TGTGCCAGCACTCAAGGACTAGCGGGAGGTCCGGCCTACGAGCAGTACTTC

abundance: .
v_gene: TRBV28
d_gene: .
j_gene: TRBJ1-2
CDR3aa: CASSLFQTGGYGYTF
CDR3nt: TGTGCCAGCAGCCTCTTCCAGACAGGTGGCTATGGCTACACCTTC

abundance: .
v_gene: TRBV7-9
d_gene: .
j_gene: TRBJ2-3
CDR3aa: CASSSRQEADTQYF
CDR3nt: TGTGCCAGCAGCTCGAGACAGGAGGCAGATACGCAGTATTTT

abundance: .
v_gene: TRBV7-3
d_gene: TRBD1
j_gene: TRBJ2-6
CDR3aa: CASSPGQGRSGANVLTF
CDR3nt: TGTGCCAGCAGCCCCGGACAGGGGCGCTCTGGGGCCAACGTCCTGACTTTC

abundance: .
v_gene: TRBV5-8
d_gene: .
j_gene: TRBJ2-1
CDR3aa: CASSLRGEQFF
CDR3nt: TGTGCCAGCAGCTTGAGAGGTGAGCAGTTCTTC

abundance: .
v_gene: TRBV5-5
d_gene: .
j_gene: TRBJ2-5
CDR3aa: CASSHGQRQETQYF
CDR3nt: TGTGCCAGCAGCCACGGACAGAGACAAGAGACCCAGTACTTC

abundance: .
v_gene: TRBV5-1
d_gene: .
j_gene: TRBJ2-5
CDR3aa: CASSLEGAFQETQYF
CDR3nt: TGCGCCAGCAGCTTGGAGGGAGCCTTCCAAGAGACCCAGTACTTC

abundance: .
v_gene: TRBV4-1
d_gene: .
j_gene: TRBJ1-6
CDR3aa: CASSPGRSRGGNSPLHF
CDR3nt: TGCGCCAGCAGCCCCGGACGATCCAGGGGCGGGAATTCACCCCTCCACTTT

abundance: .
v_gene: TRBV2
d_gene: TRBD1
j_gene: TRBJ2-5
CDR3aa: CASTTWGQGEETQYF
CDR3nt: TGTGCCAGCACGACGTGGGGACAGGGGGAAGAGACCCAGTACTTC

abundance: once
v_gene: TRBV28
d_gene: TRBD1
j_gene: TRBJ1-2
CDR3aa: CASSNRDRGFYGYTF
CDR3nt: TGTGCCAGCAGTAACCGGGACAGAGGGTTCTATGGCTACACCTTC

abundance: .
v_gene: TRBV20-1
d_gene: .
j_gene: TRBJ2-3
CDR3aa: CSASSGSTDTQYF
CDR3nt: TGCAGTGCTAGTAGCGGCAGCACAGATACGCAGTATTTT